What follows describes a single T cell receptor (beta chain). Antigen unknown. PCR involved 60 Vbeta and 13 Jbeta primers. The method was immunoSEQ multiplex PCR; TCRdb's version includes in-frame clones alone and lacks a portion of them. Found here are approximately 130,000 clones, over 60% of them singletons; the top ten hold around 2.6%. The sample is drawn from a study of cytomegalovirus exposure and HLA in healthy donors. Looking at the study overall: There were about 86 million unique TCRs (from HLA-typed donors) in an early data release.

Study-level points and caveats: Presence/absence analyses supposed approximately even sequencing depth among donors. Accurate prediction of HLA-A and HLA-B alleles (for most subjects) was reportedly achieved from TCR beta sequences.

V was trimmed by 6 bases and J by 1 base, leaving 8 bases between them. Germline V CDR1 and CDR2: SGHVS, FNYEAQ. The CDR3 is 13 residues long. The sample comprised PBMCs. The chain recombines TRBV7-6 with TRBJ2-3; no clear D gene. The clonotype comes from a human donor in good health. The CDR3 spells CASREIGTDTQYF. The CDR3 DNA sequence: TGTGCCAGCAGGGAGATTGGCACAGATACGCAGTATTTT.